This T cell receptor (beta chain) originates from a study of OX40 agonist ivuxolimab in advanced cancers. Study context: People in dose escalation had one of these cancers: hepatocellular carcinoma, melanoma, renal cell or head and neck cancer. Study findings and constraints: Partial responders dosed at 0.1-3.0 mg/kg displayed clonal expansion ranking among the lowest.

The V gene lost 6 bases and the J gene lost 7 bases, with 13 bases spanning the gap. The germline gives CDR1 MNHEY, CDR2 SMNVEV (reference sequence). The CDR3 extends over 13 amino acids. Only a few counts were recorded for this clone. The antigen is undetermined. The assay was immunoSEQ multiplex PCR, and TCRdb's table has in-frame clones only and misses some. The table records about 20,000 clones, about three quarters of them present only once. Systemic immunosuppression or a history of autoimmune disease excluded patients. Material: CD4+ or CD8+ T cells sorted from blood, obtained in a trial of the OX40 agonist ivuxolimab. The chain combines TRBV27 with TRBJ1-5, with D perhaps TRBD1 (6 bases). The sequence came from an adult with an advanced solid tumor such as melanoma, head and neck, liver or kidney cancer. For the CDR3, the DNA is TGTGCCAGCAGCCCCGGGGGCGGGCAGCCCCAGCATTTT. Its protein is CASSPGGGQPQHF.